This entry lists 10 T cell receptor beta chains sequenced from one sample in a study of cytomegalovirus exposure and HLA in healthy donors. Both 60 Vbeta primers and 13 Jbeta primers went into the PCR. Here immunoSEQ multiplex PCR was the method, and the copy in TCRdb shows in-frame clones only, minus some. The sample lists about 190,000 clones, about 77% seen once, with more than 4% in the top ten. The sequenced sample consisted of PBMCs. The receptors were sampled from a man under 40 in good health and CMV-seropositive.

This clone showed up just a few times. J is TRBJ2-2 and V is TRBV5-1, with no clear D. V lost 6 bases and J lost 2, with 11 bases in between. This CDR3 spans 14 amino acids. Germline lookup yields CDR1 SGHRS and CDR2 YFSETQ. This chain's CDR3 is CASKWAANTGELFF. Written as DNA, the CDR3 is TGCGCCAGCAAGTGGGCAGCCAACACCGGGGAGCTGTTTTTT.

CDR3 nucleotides: TGTGCCAGCAGCCAAGTTTTGGAGGGAACAGATACGCAGTATTTT. It translates to CASSQVLEGTDTQYF. V and J are TRBV4-2 and TRBJ2-3, with D possibly matching TRBD2 (6 bases). The CDR3 has 15 amino acids. The germline CDR1 and CDR2 sequences are LGHNA and YNFKEQ. Deletions cut 1 base from V and 3 bases from J, with 11 bases between.

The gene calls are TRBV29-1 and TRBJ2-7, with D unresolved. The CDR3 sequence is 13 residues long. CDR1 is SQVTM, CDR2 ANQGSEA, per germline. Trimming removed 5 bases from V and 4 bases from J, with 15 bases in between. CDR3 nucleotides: TGCAGCGTTTTCAGGCCTTCAATTTACGAGCAGTACTTC. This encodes CSVFRPSIYEQYF.

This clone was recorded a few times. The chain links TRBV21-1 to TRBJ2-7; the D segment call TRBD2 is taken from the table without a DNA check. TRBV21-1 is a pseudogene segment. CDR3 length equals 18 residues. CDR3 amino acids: CASSKVGLAGGGNDEQYF. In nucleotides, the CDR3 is TGTGCCAGCAGCAAAGTGGGGCTAGCGGGAGGGGGGAATGACGAGCAGTACTTC.

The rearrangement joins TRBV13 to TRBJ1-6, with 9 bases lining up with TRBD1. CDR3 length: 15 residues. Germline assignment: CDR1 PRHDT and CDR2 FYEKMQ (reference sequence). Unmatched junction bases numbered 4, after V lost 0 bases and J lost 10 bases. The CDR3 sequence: CASSLGGQGWSPLHF. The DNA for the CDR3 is TGTGCCAGCAGCTTAGGGGGACAGGGTTGGTCACCCCTCCACTTT.

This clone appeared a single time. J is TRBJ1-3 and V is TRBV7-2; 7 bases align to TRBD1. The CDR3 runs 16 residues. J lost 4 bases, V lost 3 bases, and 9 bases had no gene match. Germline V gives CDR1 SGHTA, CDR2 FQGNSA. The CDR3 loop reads CASSLFFGTDGNTIYF. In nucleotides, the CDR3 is TGTGCCAGCAGCTTGTTCTTCGGGACAGACGGAAACACCATATATTTT.

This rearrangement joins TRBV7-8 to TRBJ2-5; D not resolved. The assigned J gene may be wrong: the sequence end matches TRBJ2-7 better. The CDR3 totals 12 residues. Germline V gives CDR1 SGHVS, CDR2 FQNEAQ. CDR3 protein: CASSSSYYEQYF. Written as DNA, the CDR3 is TGTGCCAGCAGCTCCTCGTACTACGAGCAGTACTTC.

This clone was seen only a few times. The CDR3 DNA follows: TGTGCCAGCAGCTTGGCCTTAGCTGAGCAGTTCTTC. As protein: CASSLALAEQFF. This chain uses TRBV5-6 with TRBJ2-1; D call uncertain. Germline CDR1 is SGHDT and CDR2 is YYEEEE. The CDR3 extends over 12 amino acids. V was trimmed by 0 bases and J by 9 bases, leaving 7 bases between them.

The CDR3 loop is CASSPWTSGNRGNEQFF. As DNA, the CDR3 is TGTGCCAGCAGCCCCTGGACTAGCGGGAATAGGGGCAATGAGCAGTTCTTC. The chain couples TRBV9 to TRBJ2-1; 12 bases are shared with TRBD2. After removal of 4 bases from V and 6 bases from J, the junction contained 11 bases not matched to a gene. Germline lookup yields CDR1 SGDLS and CDR2 YYNGEE. The CDR3 has 17 amino acids.

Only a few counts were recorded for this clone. CDR3 amino acids: CASSISPGGSVNEQFF. In DNA, the CDR3 is TGTGCCAGTAGTATTTCCCCGGGAGGTAGCGTGAATGAGCAGTTCTTC. The chain recombines TRBV19 with TRBJ2-1; TRBD2 matches 7 bases. Trimming removed 3 bases from V and 7 bases from J; junction bases left unmatched: 12. CDR3 length: 16 residues. Germline V gene lookup returns CDR1 LNHDA and CDR2 SQIVND (reference sequence).